The 9 T cell receptor beta chains presented below share a single source sample, sequenced in a study of T cells after yellow fever vaccination. One entry per CDR3 protein results from TCRdb running MiXCR on the 5' RACE reads. This table has around 310,000 distinct CDR3 sequences, almost 4% appearing once. The source was PBMCs, collected 5 days after the yellow fever booster vaccination. These receptors came from a man aged 18 to 30 who received the YFV17D yellow fever vaccine.

This clonotype has a count of ten or more. CDR3 sequence: CASSLSMSDTQYF. Written as DNA, the CDR3 is TGCGCCAGCAGCTTATCTATGTCAGATACGCAGTATTTT. V and J are TRBV5-1 and TRBJ2-3; D unclear. Germline assignment: CDR1 SGHRS and CDR2 YFSETQ. The CDR3 loop spans 13 amino acids. Trimming left V 2 bases short and J 4 bases short, with 8 bases between. The full variable domain, with the rest looked up from reference TRBV5-1 and TRBJ2-3, is KAGVTQTPRYLIKTRGQQVTLSCSPISGHRSVSWYQQTPGQGLQFLFEYFSETQRNKGNFPGRFSGRQFSNSRSEMNVSTLELGDSALYLCASSLSMSDTQYFGPGTRLTVL.

The chain employs TRBV3-1 and TRBJ2-1; no clear D. V shed 0 bases and J shed 2 bases, with 8 bases lying between them. The CDR3 consists of 15 residues. Germline V CDR1 and CDR2: LGHDT, YNNKEL (reference sequence). CDR3 loop: CASSQEANAYNEQFF. The CDR3 nucleotides read TGTGCCAGCAGCCAAGAGGCAAATGCCTACAATGAGCAGTTCTTC.

This clonotype was seen ten or more times. The chain carries TRBV7-6 and TRBJ2-3, with 8 bases aligning to TRBD2. The CDR3 has 14 amino acids. V lost 5 bases, J lost 5 bases, and 6 bases stayed unmatched. Germline assignment: CDR1 SGHVS and CDR2 FNYEAQ. DNA for the CDR3: TGTGCCAGCAGCCTCGGGGGGGCAAAAGATACGCAGTATTTT. Translation gives CASSLGGAKDTQYF.

This clonotype has more than one count but fewer than ten. The chain combines TRBV7-9 with TRBJ2-1; 7 nucleotides line up with TRBD2. The germline V gene encodes CDR1 SEHNR and CDR2 FQNEAQ (reference sequence). The junction had 4 bases not matched to a gene; V was cut back by 4 bases and J by 4 bases. The CDR3 is made up of 14 amino acids. CDR3 coding DNA: TGTGCCAGCAGCTGGGACTACTCATACAATGAGCAGTTCTTC. The encoded protein is CASSWDYSYNEQFF.

In this sample, this clonotype turned up many times. This chain uses TRBV4-1 with TRBJ2-3; the D call may be TRBD1 or TRBD2 (5 bases each). CDR1 MGHRA and CDR2 YSYEKL come from the germline V gene. This CDR3 spans 16 amino acids. The V end lost 1 base, the J end lost 3 bases, and 14 bases lay between the germline ends. The CDR3 region is CASSQGRGGDTDTQYF. As DNA, the CDR3 is TGCGCCAGCAGCCAAGGGCGTGGGGGAGATACAGATACGCAGTATTTT.

This clonotype has more than one count but fewer than ten. The V call is TRBV7-2, the J call TRBJ1-1, with D unresolved. The CDR3 covers 13 residues. Germline V gene data show CDR1 as SGHTA and CDR2 as FQGNSA. The germline V and J ends were trimmed by 0 bases and 2 bases, with 4 bases remaining between them. The CDR3 sequence is CASSLAHNTEAFF. The CDR3 nucleotides read TGTGCCAGCAGCTTAGCACATAACACTGAAGCTTTCTTT.

The chain carries TRBV7-3 and TRBJ1-1, with a weak D call TRBD1 (6 bases). The V gene lost 5 bases and the J gene lost 0 bases, with 16 bases spanning the gap. There are 16 residues in the CDR3. The germline V gene encodes CDR1 SGHTA and CDR2 FQGTGA. CDR3 sequence: CASSPQGGGVNTEAFF. CDR3 nucleotide sequence: TGTGCCAGCAGCCCACAGGGCGGCGGGGTGAACACTGAAGCTTTCTTT. Complete variable domain (other parts from reference TRBV7-3 and TRBJ1-1): GAGVSQTPSNKVTEKGKYVELRCDPISGHTALYWYRQSLGQGPEFLIYFQGTGAADDSGLPNDRFFAVRPEGSVSTLKIQRTERGDSAVYLCASSPQGGGVNTEAFFGQGTRLTVV.

Only a few counts were recorded for this clonotype. This chain uses TRBV6-6 with TRBJ1-4; D uncertain. Trimming took off 2 bases at V and 8 bases at J, with 9 bases between the two ends. CDR3 length equals 13 residues. The germline V gene encodes CDR1 MNHNY and CDR2 SVGAGI (reference sequence). This chain's CDR3 is CASSYGRREKLFF. The CDR3 bases are TGTGCCAGCAGTTACGGCAGAAGGGAAAAACTGTTTTTT.

This clonotype was detected many times. The chain links TRBV4-3 to TRBJ2-1, with TRBD2 matching over 9 bases. Trimming cost V 4 bases and J 9 bases; bases outside gene matches: 19. There are 18 residues in the CDR3. Looked up from germline, CDR1 is LGHNA and CDR2 is YSLEER. The CDR3 DNA follows: TGCGCCAGCAGCCCCCATGGAGGGTCGCGGGGGGGCCGGGTTGAGCAGTTCTTC. Translation gives CASSPHGGSRGGRVEQFF.